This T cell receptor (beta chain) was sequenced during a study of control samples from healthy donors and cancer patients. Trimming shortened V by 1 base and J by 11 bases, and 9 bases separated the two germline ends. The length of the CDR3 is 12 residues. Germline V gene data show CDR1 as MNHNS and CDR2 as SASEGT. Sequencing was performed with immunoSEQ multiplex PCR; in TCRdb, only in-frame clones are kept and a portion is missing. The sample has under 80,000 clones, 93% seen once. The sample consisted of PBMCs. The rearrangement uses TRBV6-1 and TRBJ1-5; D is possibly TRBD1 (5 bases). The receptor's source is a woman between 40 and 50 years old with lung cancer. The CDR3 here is CASSEGGLSQHF. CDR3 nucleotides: TGTGCCAGCAGTGAAGGGGGCCTTTCCCAGCATTTT.